What follows is one TCR beta chain and its context. The antigen remains undetermined. These data come from a study of T cell responses to AZD1222 COVID-19 vaccine. The overall study: Second doses that came at about 4 or about 12 weeks were put together.

Study-wide points: Seropositivity was recorded at baseline in only six AZD1222 recipients. Across the whole spike, CD4 TCRs peaked at regions 160-218 and 743-854.

The table came from immunoSEQ multiplex PCR; TCRdb's copy has only in-frame clones and leaves some out. The sample consists of about 120,000 clones, about 90% of them appearing once. V was clipped by 0 bases and J by 10 bases, with 9 bases between them. The CDR3 has 12 amino acids. CDR1 SGHAT and CDR2 FQDESV come from the germline V gene (reference sequence). The input for sequencing was peripheral blood, taken on day 0 of AZD1222 vaccination. The TCR sequence derives from an adult in good health. The chain employs TRBV11-1 and TRBJ1-1; no clear D. The CDR3 nucleotides read TGTGCCAGCAGCTTAGCAGAGGCCGGAGCTTTCTTT. Its protein is CASSLAEAGAFF.